The 14 T cell receptor beta chains below all came from one sample that was sequenced in a study of cytomegalovirus exposure and HLA in healthy donors. Data came from immunoSEQ multiplex PCR; TCRdb stores just in-frame clones and leaves some out. The repertoire consists of roughly 120,000 clones, with roughly 82% occurring once and the leading ten covering roughly 5.3%. The sequencing input was PBMCs. The receptors originated from a man younger than 35 in good health and CMV-seronegative.

This rearrangement joins TRBV6-5 to TRBJ1-1; 10 nucleotides line up with TRBD1. Germline loops: CDR1 MNHEY, CDR2 SVGAGI. CDR3 size: 14 residues. The ends lost 2 bases at V and 6 bases at J; junction bases unmatched: 3. CDR3 amino acids: CASSYTGQGAEAFF. The DNA for the CDR3 is TGTGCCAGCAGTTACACAGGACAGGGGGCTGAAGCTTTCTTT.

The chain has TRBV5-1 and TRBJ2-7, with 11 bases fitting TRBD1. J lost 3 bases, V lost 4 bases, and 9 bases had no gene match. CDR1 is SGHRS, CDR2 YFSETQ, per germline. The CDR3 covers 16 residues. DNA of the CDR3: TGCGCCAGCAGCCAAAAATCCGGGACAGGGGGCTACGAGCAGTACTTC. It codes for CASSQKSGTGGYEQYF. Full variable domain (outside the CDR3, taken from reference TRBV5-1 and TRBJ2-7): KAGVTQTPRYLIKTRGQQVTLSCSPISGHRSVSWYQQTPGQGLQFLFEYFSETQRNKGNFPGRFSGRQFSNSRSEMNVSTLELGDSALYLCASSQKSGTGGYEQYFGPGTRLTVT.

The chain recombines TRBV5-1 with TRBJ1-1; D is uncertain. Germline CDR1 and CDR2: SGHRS and YFSETQ. Trimming cost V 0 bases and J 0 bases, with 6 bases left between them. The CDR3 runs 14 residues. CDR3 DNA: TGCGCCAGCAGCTTGGCCCGAGTGAACACTGAAGCTTTCTTT. This encodes CASSLARVNTEAFF. Together with reference TRBV5-1 and TRBJ1-1, the CDR3 gives the full variable domain: KAGVTQTPRYLIKTRGQQVTLSCSPISGHRSVSWYQQTPGQGLQFLFEYFSETQRNKGNFPGRFSGRQFSNSRSEMNVSTLELGDSALYLCASSLARVNTEAFFGQGTRLTVV.

The CDR3 reads CASSLRLAGGPGTGELFF. CDR3 coding DNA: TGTGCCAGCAGCTTGCGGCTAGCGGGAGGGCCGGGCACCGGGGAGCTGTTTTTT. The genes are TRBV7-2 and TRBJ2-2; 12 nucleotides agree with TRBD2. V dropped 3 bases and J dropped 4; count of bases not matched to a gene: 9. Germline CDR1 and CDR2: SGHTA and FQGNSA. The CDR3 has 18 amino acids.

The CDR3 region is CARSSGTSYEQYF. Written as DNA, the CDR3 is TGTGCCAGAAGCTCCGGGACTAGCTACGAGCAGTACTTC. The genes are TRBV5-3 and TRBJ2-7, with TRBD2 matching 8 bases. TRBV5-3 qualifies as an ORF whose function is uncertain. This CDR3 spans 13 amino acids. Trimming cost V 3 bases and J 3 bases; bases outside gene matches: 2.

This rearrangement joins TRBV6-4 to TRBJ2-6; TRBD2 is a possible D gene (6 bases). Trimming took 0 bases from V and 0 from J, leaving 6 bases between them. Germline values: CDR1 MRHNA, CDR2 SNTAGT. CDR3 length: 16 amino acids. The CDR3 sequence is CASSDSSGSGANVLTF. The CDR3 DNA reads TGTGCCAGCAGTGACTCTAGCGGCTCTGGGGCCAACGTCCTGACTTTC.

V is TRBV10-1 and J is TRBJ2-5; 9 nucleotides match TRBD2. Germline V gene sequence: CDR1 WNHNN, CDR2 SYGVQD (reference sequence). The ends lost 4 bases at V and 7 bases at J; junction bases unmatched: 4. This CDR3 has 13 residues. The CDR3 is CASSGTSAGTQYF. The CDR3 DNA reads as TGCGCCAGCAGTGGGACTAGCGCTGGGACCCAGTACTTC.

CDR3 sequence (DNA): TGTGCCACCAGCAGATCCGGGACTCCAGGCACTGAAGCTTTCTTT. This encodes CATSRSGTPGTEAFF. The rearrangement links TRBV15 to TRBJ1-1; D is perhaps TRBD1 (5 bases). CDR1 and CDR2 (germline): LNHNV, YYDKDF (reference sequence). The CDR3 covers 15 residues. V shed 2 bases and J shed 4 bases, with 14 bases lying between them.

V usage is TRBV29-1 and J usage is TRBJ1-5, with a possible D match to TRBD1 (6 bases). The CDR3 is 17 amino acids. Germline values: CDR1 SQVTM, CDR2 ANQGSEA. With 6 bases removed from V and 3 bases from J, the gap between germline ends came to 24 bases. CDR3 sequence reads: CSVRAGQGKYANQPQHF. CDR3 in DNA: TGCAGCGTCCGAGCAGGGCAGGGGAAATATGCCAATCAGCCCCAGCATTTT.

This clone is a singleton in its sample. J is TRBJ2-7 and V is TRBV30, with TRBD1 as a possible D gene (6 bases). Trimming took 0 bases from V and 0 from J, leaving 15 bases between them. This CDR3 is 16 amino acids long. Per germline, CDR1 GTSNPN and CDR2 SVGIG (reference sequence). The CDR3 bases are TGTGCCTGGAGTGTAGGGCTGCAGGGGAGCTCCTACGAGCAGTACTTC. Residues: CAWSVGLQGSSYEQYF.

The chain is built from TRBV6-4 and TRBJ2-1; 10 bases line up with TRBD2. Germline trimming cut 3 bases from V and 4 bases from J; bases unmatched to any gene: 3. The CDR3 totals 15 residues. CDR1 and CDR2 (germline): MRHNA, SNTAGT. CDR3 DNA sequence: TGTGCCAGCAGTGAAGGGACTAGCGCTTACAATGAGCAGTTCTTC. Residues: CASSEGTSAYNEQFF.

This clone showed up just once. The V and J genes are TRBV6-4 and TRBJ1-1, with D unresolved. Germline-derived CDR1 and CDR2 are MRHNA and SNTAGT. The CDR3 runs 15 residues. Trimming removed 0 bases from V and 1 base from J, with 9 bases in between. The CDR3 region has the DNA TGTGCCAGCAGTGACTCGTCGGCGGCGAACACTGAAGCTTTCTTT. Encoded protein: CASSDSSAANTEAFF.

The rearrangement links TRBV7-2 to TRBJ1-4, with D perhaps matching TRBD1 (5 bases). V gave up 0 bases and J gave up 2 bases, with 19 bases separating them. Looked up from germline, CDR1 is SGHTA and CDR2 is FQGNSA. The CDR3 totals 19 residues. The CDR3 is CASSLAVWGRVGTNEKLFF. The DNA of the CDR3 is TGTGCCAGCAGCTTAGCAGTCTGGGGCAGGGTAGGGACTAATGAAAAACTGTTTTTT.

This clone was counted between two and nine times. This chain uses TRBV27 with TRBJ2-7, with 9 bases that match TRBD1. CDR1 is MNHEY and CDR2 is SMNVEV in the germline V gene (reference sequence). V shed 5 bases and J 4 bases; nucleotides not matched to a gene: 6. This CDR3 contains 14 residues. The CDR3: CASSPDRGSYEQYF. The CDR3 coding sequence is TGTGCCAGCAGTCCGGACAGGGGTTCGTACGAGCAGTACTTC.